This T cell receptor beta chain was sequenced in a study of T cells in Graves' hyperthyroidism and ophthalmopathy. RNA transcripts provided the source from which TCR beta CDR3 regions were amplified. HTBI primers were the set used in a first-round RT-PCR of the TCR CDR3. Each CDR3 protein is one row after TCRdb ran MiXCR on the multiplex PCR reads. The sample holds under 550,000 distinct CDR3 sequences, just under 20% seen once. CDR1 and CDR2 from the germline V gene are SGHRS and YFSETQ. The V segment lost 2 bases and the J segment 10 bases; nucleotides outside the gene matches: 8. This CDR3 is 15 amino acids long. This clonotype was recorded many times.

This sequence originates from a man between 40 and 49 years old with Graves' ophthalmopathy. The V and J genes are TRBV5-1 and TRBJ1-6; 8 bases match TRBD1. Material: blood. This CDR3 reads CASSFTDRERSPLHF. CDR3 nucleotides: TGCGCCAGCAGCTTCACGGACAGGGAACGCTCACCCCTCCACTTT.